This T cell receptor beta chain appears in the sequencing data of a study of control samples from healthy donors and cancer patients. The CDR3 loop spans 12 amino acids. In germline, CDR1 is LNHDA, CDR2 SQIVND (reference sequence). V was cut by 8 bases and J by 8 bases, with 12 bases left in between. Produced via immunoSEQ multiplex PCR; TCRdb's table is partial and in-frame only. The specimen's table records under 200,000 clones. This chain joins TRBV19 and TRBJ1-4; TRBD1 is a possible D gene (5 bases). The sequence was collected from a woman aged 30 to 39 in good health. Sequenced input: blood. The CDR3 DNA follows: TGTGCCAGTGGGGACGTGGCGGAAAAACTGTTTTTT. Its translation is CASGDVAEKLFF.